These 9 T cell receptor beta chains share one sample of origin, sequenced in a study of shared clonotypes between healthy human individuals. The assay was immunoSEQ multiplex PCR, and TCRdb's table has in-frame clones only and misses some. The repertoire has about 490,000 clones, around 78% of them found once; the top ten carry 13%. The sequencing input was PBMCs. The receptors come from a middle-aged woman in good health. Some clones in this sample may be carry-over from other donors' samples.

The V and J genes are TRBV27 and TRBJ2-7; 9 bases fit TRBD1. Trimming cost V 2 bases and J 7 bases; bases outside gene matches: 3. Per the germline V gene, CDR1 is MNHEY and CDR2 is SMNVEV (reference sequence). The CDR3 extends over 13 amino acids. The CDR3 coding sequence is TGTGCCAGCAGTTTAGGCGGGACAGGGGAGCAGTACTTC. Protein product: CASSLGGTGEQYF.

This rearrangement joins TRBV9 to TRBJ1-1; D might be TRBD1 (5 bases). The germline V gene has CDR1 SGDLS and CDR2 YYNGEE. V lost 4 bases to trimming and J lost 5 bases, with 18 bases between them. This CDR3 comprises 15 residues. As DNA, the CDR3 is TGTGCCAGCAGCACCCGCCTTGAGGGGAGGACTGAAGCTTTCTTT. Translation gives CASSTRLEGRTEAFF.

The chain combines TRBV30 with TRBJ2-7, with D perhaps TRBD1 (8 bases). The ends were cut back, 4 bases at V and 3 bases at J, with 16 bases in the middle. The CDR3 spans 14 residues. CDR1 GTSNPN and CDR2 SVGIG come from the germline V gene (reference sequence). CDR3: CAWMRGTGDYEQYF. Written as DNA, the CDR3 is TGTGCCTGGATGCGGGGGACAGGTGACTACGAGCAGTACTTC.

V is TRBV4-1 and J is TRBJ2-1; the match to TRBD1 covers 11 bases. This CDR3 is 15 amino acids long. Unmatched junction bases numbered 6, after V lost 4 bases and J lost 7 bases. The V gene's germline CDR1 is MGHRA and CDR2 YSYEKL. The CDR3 DNA sequence: TGCGCCAGCAGCCCCTATGGGACAGGGGGTAATGAGCAGTTCTTC. As protein: CASSPYGTGGNEQFF.

In its sample, this clone was seen once. The chain is built from TRBV2 and TRBJ1-1; 9 bases align to TRBD1. Germline trimming cut 5 bases from V and 1 base from J; bases unmatched to any gene: 2. This CDR3 is built from 14 residues. Germline V gives CDR1 SNHLY, CDR2 FYNNEI. As DNA, the CDR3 is TGTGCCAGCAGTCTACAGGGGGCGAACACTGAAGCTTTCTTT. Translation gives CASSLQGANTEAFF.

Comment on this clone: This is likely an artifact of a read error, given a far larger clone one base away. The J gene is TRBJ2-6, the V gene TRBV4-2, with D perhaps matching TRBD1 or TRBD2 (5 bases each). CDR1 is LGHNA and CDR2 is YNFKEQ in the germline V gene. CDR3 size: 15 residues. The CDR3 reads CANSQEGSGANVLTF. The CDR3 DNA reads as TGTGCCAACAGCCAAGAGGGGTCTGGGGCCAACGTCCTGACTTTC.

In this sample, this clone turned up once. The chain joins TRBV29-1 to TRBJ2-3, with no clear D. The germline gives CDR1 SQVTM, CDR2 ANQGSEA. CDR3 length: 13 residues. Trimming shortened V by 3 bases and J by 0 bases, and 7 bases separated the two germline ends. CDR3: CSVDTLSTDTQYF. CDR3 in DNA: TGCAGCGTTGACACGTTGAGCACAGATACGCAGTATTTT.

CDR3 protein: CASSLGQGWYEQYF. CDR3 coding DNA: TGTGCCAGCAGCCTGGGACAGGGGTGGTACGAGCAGTACTTC. V gene TRBV7-2 combines with J gene TRBJ2-7, with 10 bases lining up with TRBD1. Germline trimming cut 5 bases from V and 4 bases from J; bases unmatched to any gene: 5. Per the germline V gene, CDR1 is SGHTA and CDR2 is FQGNSA. The CDR3 runs 14 residues. The full variable domain, completed using reference TRBV7-2 and TRBJ2-7, is GAGVSQSPSNKVTEKGKDVELRCDPISGHTALYWYRQSLGQGLEFLIYFQGNSAPDKSGLPSDRFSAERTGGSVSTLTIQRTQQEDSAVYLCASSLGQGWYEQYFGPGTRLTVT.

The rearrangement links TRBV30 to TRBJ2-1, with D unresolved. This CDR3 is 12 amino acids long. Germline loops: CDR1 GTSNPN, CDR2 SVGIG (reference sequence). The V and J ends lost 3 bases and 9 bases respectively, with 12 bases between them. CDR3 bases: TGTGCCTGGAGCCTGGGCGATACTGAGCAGTTCTTC. Translation: CAWSLGDTEQFF.